Listed below are T cell receptor beta chains from one sample, sequenced in a study of blood T cell repertoires in COVID-19. Produced via immunoSEQ multiplex PCR; TCRdb's table is partial and in-frame only. The table records around 320,000 clones, about nine tenths of them present only once. Sequenced input: peripheral blood. The source is a man younger than 35 with active or convalescent COVID-19. Each CDR3 is given with its conserved first and last residue. A D gene is named only where the DNA matches it firmly. Clone size appears in some rows only: once, few, many, or a class for an expanded clone.

J,D,V,size,length,DNA,CDR3
TRBJ2-7,TRBD2,TRBV11-2,.,16,TGTGCCAGCAGCGCAGGACTAGCGGGATCTCTTCGCGAGCAGTACTTC,CASSAGLAGSLREQYF
TRBJ1-1,.,TRBV3-1/TRBV3-2,.,14,TGTGCCAGCAGCCAAGAGCCCCCGGGCACTGAAGCTTTCTTT,CASSQEPPGTEAFF
TRBJ2-7,TRBD2,TRBV11-2,.,17,TGTGCCAGCAGCCCTCGGACTAGCGGGAGATCTTCTTACGAGCAGTACTTC,CASSPRTSGRSSYEQYF
TRBJ1-5,.,TRBV5-1,.,16,TGCGCCAGCAGCTTGGAAGGAGGGTGGGACAATCAGCCCCAGCATTTT,CASSLEGGWDNQPQHF
TRBJ2-7,.,TRBV4-1,.,14,TGCGCCAGCAGCCAAGGTCCCGTCCCCTACGAGCAGTACTTC,CASSQGPVPYEQYF
TRBJ2-2,TRBD2,TRBV9,many,18,TGTGCCAGCAGCGTAGCCCTCCTTAGCGGGGGGGAGGTCGGGGAGCTGTTTTTT,CASSVALLSGGEVGELFF
TRBJ1-6,.,TRBV4-2,.,14,TGTGCCAGCAGCCAAGGACTCAATAATTCACCCCTCCACTTT,CASSQGLNNSPLHF
TRBJ2-2,.,TRBV6-6,.,16,TGTGCCAGCAGTTACTCGAACAGGATATACACCGGGGAGCTGTTTTTT,CASSYSNRIYTGELFF
TRBJ2-3,TRBD1,TRBV3-1/TRBV3-2,.,12,TGTGCCAGCAGCCAACGATACGGGGACAGGGTTTTT,CASSQRYGDRVF
TRBJ1-4,TRBD1,TRBV5-1,few,15,TGCGCCAGCAGCGTTACAGGGGCAACTAATGAAAAACTGTTTTTT,CASSVTGATNEKLFF
TRBJ2-1,TRBD2,TRBV14,.,15,TGTGCCAGCAGCCAAGTATTAGGACTAGCGGGGGAGCAGTTCTTC,CASSQVLGLAGEQFF
TRBJ1-5,.,TRBV18,.,14,TGTGCCAGCTCACCAGAACTCAACAATCAGCCCCAGCATTTT,CASSPELNNQPQHF
TRBJ2-1,.,TRBV6-1,.,12,TGTGCCAGCAGTGAGTGGCACCTGGAGCAGTTCTTC,CASSEWHLEQFF
TRBJ1-1,.,TRBV11-3,.,12,TGTGCCAGCAGCCAGGGGAGCACTGAAGCTTTCTTT,CASSQGSTEAFF
TRBJ1-6,.,TRBV4-1,.,13,TGCGCCAGCAGCCAAGACCCAGATTCACCCCTCCACTTT,CASSQDPDSPLHF
TRBJ2-5,TRBD1,TRBV5-1,.,14,TGCGCCAGCAGTCTGTGGGACAGGGTAGAGACCCAGTACTTC,CASSLWDRVETQYF
TRBJ2-1,TRBD1,TRBV6-5,.,16,TGTGCCAGCAGTTACTATTACCCGGGACAGTTATACGAGCAGTTCTTC,CASSYYYPGQLYEQFF
TRBJ1-1,.,TRBV27,.,13,TGTGCCAGCACCAAAGGGGCGGGGACTGAAGCTTTCTTT,CASTKGAGTEAFF